The rows below give T cell receptor beta chains drawn from one sample of a study of blood T cell repertoires in COVID-19. The assay was immunoSEQ multiplex PCR, and TCRdb's table has in-frame clones only and misses some. The top ten clones hold roughly 4.8% of a sample with approximately 260,000 clones, 75% to 90% of them seen once. The source material was peripheral blood. The source is a woman aged 40 to 50 who had recovered from COVID-19. The CDR3 runs from the conserved cysteine through the conserved F or W. Each record gives: clone size, CDR3 length, J gene, D gene, V gene, CDR3 protein, CDR3 DNA. D genes are given only for firm matches. Size tells how often a clone was seen (once, few, many) or the class of an expanded clone, and some rows leave it out.

once	14	TRBJ1-1	NA	TRBV2	CASSEEVFELEAFF	TGTGCCAGCAGTGAGGAGGTGTTTGAGTTAGAAGCTTTCTTT
NA	14	TRBJ2-3	TRBD1	TRBV27	CASSWRTGADTQYF	TGTGCCAGCAGTTGGCGGACAGGGGCAGATACGCAGTATTTT
few	10	TRBJ1-2	NA	TRBV30	CAWRSSGYTF	TGTGCCTGGAGGTCCAGTGGCTACACCTTC
NA	15	TRBJ1-4	TRBD1	TRBV11-3	CASSPGTGGREKLFF	TGTGCCAGCAGCCCCGGGACAGGGGGCAGAGAAAAACTGTTTTTT
NA	15	TRBJ1-5	TRBD1	TRBV30	CAWSGGGRSNQPQHF	TGTGCCTGGAGTGGAGGGGGCAGGAGCAATCAGCCCCAGCATTTT
NA	15	TRBJ1-2	TRBD1	TRBV6-4	CASSDFPGQDYGYTF	TGTGCCAGCAGTGACTTTCCGGGACAGGACTATGGCTACACCTTC
NA	17	TRBJ2-3	NA	TRBV3-1/TRBV3-2	CASSHIYPGTSTDTQYF	TGTGCCAGCAGCCATATTTACCCCGGGACTAGCACAGATACGCAGTATTTT
NA	13	TRBJ1-1	NA	TRBV5-1	CASSTVGGTEAFF	TGCGCCAGCAGCACGGTAGGGGGCACTGAAGCTTTCTTT
NA	16	TRBJ2-3	NA	TRBV4-1	CASSQTQGRGTDTQYF	TGCGCCAGCAGCCAAACACAGGGAAGGGGGACAGATACGCAGTATTTT
NA	14	TRBJ1-6	NA	TRBV27	CASSFSDVNSPLHF	TGTGCCAGCAGTTTTAGCGATGTCAATTCACCCCTCCACTTT
NA	16	TRBJ1-1	NA	TRBV7-9	CASSYPKELLNTEAFF	TGTGCCAGCAGTTACCCGAAAGAGCTTCTTAACACTGAAGCTTTCTTT
NA	19	TRBJ1-5	TRBD1	TRBV27	CASSFTPGQGAMVSQPQHF	TGTGCCAGCAGTTTTACTCCGGGACAGGGGGCTATGGTATCCCAGCCCCAGCATTTT
NA	15	TRBJ1-4	NA	TRBV7-9	CASSFPTAANEKLFF	TGTGCCAGCAGCTTCCCTACAGCTGCTAATGAAAAACTGTTTTTT
NA	14	TRBJ2-2	NA	TRBV3-1/TRBV3-2	CASSDYPGPRELFF	TGTGCCAGCAGCGACTACCCGGGCCCCCGGGAGCTGTTTTTT
NA	14	TRBJ2-7	NA	TRBV29-1	CSGGDLGVWHEQYF	TGCAGCGGTGGCGATCTAGGGGTATGGCACGAGCAGTACTTC
NA	13	TRBJ1-1	NA	TRBV28	CASSLVSVTEAFF	TGTGCCAGCAGTTTAGTCAGCGTCACTGAAGCTTTCTTT
once	16	TRBJ2-7	TRBD2	TRBV7-2	CASSLGGVAGRPEQYF	TGTGCCAGCAGCTTGGGTGGGGTAGCGGGGCGCCCAGAGCAGTACTTC
NA	18	TRBJ2-3	TRBD2	TRBV7-6	CASSLVLPAGDFSAPQYF	TGTGCCAGCAGCTTAGTACTTCCAGCGGGAGACTTCTCGGCCCCGCAGTATTTT
NA	16	TRBJ1-6	NA	TRBV5-4	CASSSFTAGRGSPLHF	TGTGCCAGCAGCTCGTTTACAGCAGGCCGGGGTTCACCCCTCCACTTT
NA	15	TRBJ1-2	TRBD1	TRBV5-1	CASSFTGGSYYGYTF	TGCGCCAGCAGCTTTACAGGGGGATCTTACTATGGCTACACCTTC
NA	14	TRBJ1-2	NA	TRBV7-9	CASSITGSADRYTF	TGTGCCAGCAGCATAACAGGGTCTGCGGATCGCTACACCTTC
NA	14	TRBJ2-1	NA	TRBV9	CASSVAGEANEQFF	TGTGCCAGCAGCGTAGCGGGAGAGGCCAATGAGCAGTTCTTC
few	12	TRBJ1-2	NA	TRBV9	CASSEGIYGYTF	TGTGCCAGCAGCGAGGGGATCTATGGCTACACCTTC
NA	15	TRBJ1-2	NA	TRBV7-9	CASSLDTGARGGYTF	TGTGCCAGCAGCTTAGATACGGGCGCGAGAGGGGGCTACACCTTC
NA	13	TRBJ2-5	TRBD2	TRBV5-8	CASSLVGGETQYF	TGTGCCAGCAGCTTGGTGGGGGGGGAGACCCAGTACTTC
NA	15	TRBJ2-3	TRBD2	TRBV7-6	CASSTLAGHTDTQYF	TGTGCCAGCAGCACACTAGCGGGTCACACAGATACGCAGTATTTT
once	14	TRBJ1-2	NA	TRBV28	CASSSSTVDRGYTF	TGTGCCAGCAGTTCCTCGACAGTCGACAGGGGCTACACCTTC
NA	14	TRBJ2-7	TRBD1	TRBV6-5	CASSPDRVSYEQYF	TGTGCCAGCAGCCCCGACAGGGTCTCCTACGAGCAGTACTTC
NA	13	TRBJ2-5	NA	TRBV6-5	CASSYPGQETQYF	TGTGCCAGCAGTTACCCAGGCCAAGAGACCCAGTACTTC
NA	13	TRBJ1-2	NA	TRBV5-1	CASSTKNDYGYTF	TGCGCCAGCAGCACAAAAAACGACTATGGCTACACCTTC
NA	14	TRBJ1-2	NA	TRBV11-1	CASSPRRGNYGYTF	TGTGCCAGCAGCCCGAGGCGGGGGAACTATGGCTACACCTTC
NA	17	TRBJ2-5	TRBD2	TRBV5-4	CASSSPNGGAGGETQYF	TGTGCCAGCAGCTCGCCGAATGGGGGGGCGGGAGGAGAGACCCAGTACTTC
NA	16	TRBJ2-5	NA	TRBV5-6	CASSLGSLAKQETQYF	TGTGCCAGCAGCTTGGGGAGTCTAGCTAAACAAGAGACCCAGTACTTC
NA	15	TRBJ1-5	TRBD1	TRBV6-5	CASSPRQGDNQPQHF	TGTGCCAGCAGTCCTCGACAGGGAGACAATCAGCCCCAGCATTTT
NA	16	TRBJ1-4	NA	TRBV19	CASSMAGRAASNQLFF	TGTGCCAGTAGTATGGCGGGCCGGGCCGCCTCCAACCAACTGTTTTTT
NA	14	TRBJ2-7	NA	TRBV10-1	CASKEGDGPYEQYF	TGCGCCAGCAAAGAGGGGGACGGGCCCTACGAGCAGTACTTC
NA	13	TRBJ1-1	NA	TRBV14	CASAGVLNTEAFF	TGTGCCAGCGCAGGGGTTCTGAACACTGAAGCTTTCTTT
few	16	TRBJ1-2	NA	TRBV19	CASSIPSQRQKWSYTF	TGTGCCAGTAGTATCCCCTCACAAAGACAGAAATGGAGCTACACCTTC
NA	14	TRBJ1-6	TRBD1	TRBV5-1	CASSSRDRDSPLHF	TGCGCCAGCAGCTCCCGGGACAGAGATTCACCCCTCCACTTT
NA	13	TRBJ1-2	NA	TRBV6-4	CASSDQGSAGYTF	TGTGCCAGCAGTGATCAGGGTTCGGCTGGCTACACCTTC
NA	13	TRBJ1-2	NA	TRBV3-1/TRBV3-2	CASSQAEDDGYTF	TGTGCCAGCAGCCAAGCAGAGGATGATGGCTACACCTTC
NA	13	TRBJ1-1	NA	TRBV12-3/TRBV12-4	CASSLVAGSEAFF	TGTGCCAGCAGTTTAGTGGCGGGGAGTGAAGCTTTCTTT
NA	15	TRBJ2-1	TRBD2	TRBV5-5	CASSIFSGVYNEQFF	TGTGCCAGCAGCATCTTTAGCGGGGTTTACAATGAGCAGTTCTTC
NA	14	TRBJ2-3	NA	TRBV30	CAWNAGIIADTQYF	TGTGCCTGGAACGCAGGGATAATCGCAGATACGCAGTATTTT
once	16	TRBJ2-3	NA	TRBV4-3	CASSQDGAGVGDTQYF	TGCGCCAGCAGCCAAGATGGGGCTGGGGTTGGAGATACGCAGTATTTT
NA	14	TRBJ1-1	NA	TRBV7-9	CASSLSSEVTEAFF	TGTGCCAGCAGCTTATCGTCAGAAGTCACTGAAGCTTTCTTT
NA	15	TRBJ2-1	NA	TRBV7-2	CASSLSGLPYNEQFF	TGTGCCAGCAGCCTAAGCGGACTACCCTACAATGAGCAGTTCTTC